The clone carrying this T cell receptor (beta chain) was counted at least ten times. The data were taken from a study of blood T cell repertoires in COVID-19. Study as a whole: The study drew acute and convalescent COVID-19 samples from the United States, Italy and Spain. Nucleic acid was either cDNA or gDNA, and it came from T cells, B-cell-depleted T cells, or PBMCs.

Authors' methods: Amplification from reference gene primers served as the basis for estimated nucleated cell counts. The repertoire was sequenced with immunoSEQ multiplex PCR; TCRdb's copy has only in-frame clones and lacks some. The V and J calls and clone size are taken from that table; D and trimming were inferred from the DNA. The data contain under 250,000 clones, 80% of them singletons. Sample: peripheral blood. This clonotype was sampled from a human donor in a cohort sampled during active COVID-19.

Here the CDR3 reads CASRSSGTGGSPLHF. The CDR3 nucleotides are TGTGCCAGCAGGTCCTCCGGGACAGGGGGTTCACCCCTCCACTTT. This rearrangement joins TRBV6-5 to TRBJ1-6, with 11 bases lining up with TRBD1. The CDR3 is 15 amino acids. The V gene's germline CDR1 is MNHEY and CDR2 SVGAGI. The V segment lost 6 bases and the J segment 9 bases; nucleotides outside the gene matches: 7.